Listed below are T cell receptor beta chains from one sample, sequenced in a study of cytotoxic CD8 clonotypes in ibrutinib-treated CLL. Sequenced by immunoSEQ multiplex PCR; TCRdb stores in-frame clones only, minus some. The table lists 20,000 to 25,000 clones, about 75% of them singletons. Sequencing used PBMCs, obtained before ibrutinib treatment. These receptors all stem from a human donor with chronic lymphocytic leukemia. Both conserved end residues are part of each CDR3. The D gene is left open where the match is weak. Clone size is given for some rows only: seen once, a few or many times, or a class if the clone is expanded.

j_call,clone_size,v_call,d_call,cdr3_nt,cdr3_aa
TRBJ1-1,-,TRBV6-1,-,TGTGCCAGCAGTGATCTCGGCAGGTCTGTGACTGAAGCTTTCTTT,CASSDLGRSVTEAFF
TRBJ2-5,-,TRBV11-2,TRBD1,TGTGCCAGCAGCCTCAACAGGGGTCGGCAAGAGACCCAGTACTTC,CASSLNRGRQETQYF
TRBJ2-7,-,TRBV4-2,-,TGTGCCAGCAGCCAAGGGAGGCAGGCCACCTACGAGCAGTACTTC,CASSQGRQATYEQYF
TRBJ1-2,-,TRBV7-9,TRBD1,TGTGCCAGCAGCAGCCTGGACAGGGGGCTTAACTATGGCTACACCTTC,CASSSLDRGLNYGYTF
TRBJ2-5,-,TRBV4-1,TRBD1,TGCGCCAGCAGCCAAGGAGACAGGGGATGGGAGACCCAGTACTTC,CASSQGDRGWETQYF
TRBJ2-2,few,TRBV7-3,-,TGTGCCAGCAGCTTAACGTTTACCCACGCGGGCGGGGAGCTGTTTTTT,CASSLTFTHAGGELFF
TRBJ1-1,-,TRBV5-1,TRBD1,TGCGCCAGCAGCTTGGGGACAGGGGGGAACACTGAAGCTTTCTTT,CASSLGTGGNTEAFF
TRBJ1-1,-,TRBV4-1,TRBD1,TGCGCCAGCAGCCCAATAACTACGACAGGGGACACTGAAGCTTTCTTT,CASSPITTTGDTEAFF
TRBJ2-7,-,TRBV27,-,TGTGCCAGCAGTTTGACCGGGACAAGCCTCTTGAACGAGCAGTACTTC,CASSLTGTSLLNEQYF
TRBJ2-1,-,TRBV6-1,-,TGTGCCAGCAGTGAACGGAATGAGCAGTTCTTC,CASSERNEQFF